The T cell receptor (beta chain) under discussion was sequenced for a study of Graves' ophthalmopathy and Graves' hyperthyroidism. Regarding the study as a whole: As the model predicted ophthalmopathy progression, it achieved a sensitivity of around 71% and a specificity of approximately 72%. Using 13 signatures, a model distinguished ophthalmopathy from stable hyperthyroidism, reaching around 85% sensitivity and 81.08% specificity.

The CDR3 extends over 15 amino acids. Germline values: CDR1 DFQATT, CDR2 SNEGSKA (reference sequence). With 1 base clipped from V and 2 bases from J, the junction kept 8 bases outside the gene matches. As concerns this clonotype: As yet, its antigen is unknown.

Amplification targeted the TCR beta CDR3 regions, with RNA transcripts as the source material. First-round RT-PCR used HTBI primers; second-round multiplex PCR followed. TCRdb independently ran MiXCR on the multiplex PCR reads; one entry per CDR3 protein. The sample includes about 740,000 distinct CDR3 sequences, approximately 40% seen only once; the top ten take less than 55%. Moderate-to-severe activity, CAS ≥3, NOSPECS ≥4 and duration under 3 months were recorded for donors with ophthalmopathy. No donor had other autoimmune disease, uncontrolled infection, pregnancy or lactation. The sequence derives from an adult man with Graves' ophthalmopathy. The material sequenced was peripheral blood. The rearrangement joins TRBV20-1 to TRBJ2-7; TRBD2 matches 7 bases. CDR3 sequence: CSARALAGDTYEQYF. The CDR3 DNA reads as TGCAGTGCTAGAGCGTTGGCGGGAGACACCTACGAGCAGTACTTC.